This section outlines one TCR beta chain sequence together with its context. This clonotype has more than one count but fewer than ten. Its antigen is unknown. Base qualities are not provided; no much larger clone lies one nucleotide away. All donors were healthy Caucasians. The twin cohort comprised three pairs of female monozygotic twins, all aged roughly 18 to 30 years. CD4+ and CD8+ T cell populations were isolated with positive isolation kits from Invitrogen. Libraries were constructed by 5' RACE. Sequencer: Illumina HiSeq 2000. Template switching added a universal primer binding site, and the final cDNA carried a unique molecular identifier that allowed TCR cDNA molecules to be counted accurately. First-strand cDNA for TCR alpha and beta chains was synthesized from specific primers in the conserved constant-segment region. Each cDNA library was double barcoded, with a SMART-Mk sample barcode plus Illumina barcodes, to control for contamination. Two successive PCR steps introduced TruSeq adapter sequences along with Illumina sample barcodes. The Illumina HiSeq platform was used with custom primers to sequence TCR alpha and beta cDNA libraries. Per the source publication's procedure: MiGEC processed the raw reads to extract unique molecular identifiers, while MiXCR was used to determine the CDR3 positions. For each individual, recombination models were inferred using an EM algorithm with the repgenHMM and IGoR tools. The analysis of shared clonotypes was done with the tcR package in R, with sharing normalized by the product of cloneset sizes. To study raw recombination without the effects of thymic and clonal selection, out-of-frame nonproductive sequences were analyzed. The raw public reads went through TCRdb reprocessing: fastp at Q25, MiXCR clone calling, in-frame beta chains kept. All rows with the same CDR3 protein become a single entry with the most common DNA and genes. TCRdb assigned the V and J calls; the authors' analysis was not used. For this sample there are some 250,000 distinct CDR3 sequences; 5.5% to 7.5% appear just once. The ten most abundant clones make up more than 14% of the sample.

Inclusive of the bounding cysteine and phenylalanine, the CDR3 is 16 residues long. The sequence is cut down to CDR3 DNA, 48 bases in frame from base 1. The junction shows trimming of 3 bases on V and 3 bases on J, and the gene matches do not reach 6 bases of it. The sample comes from a study of identical twins (dated by TCRdb to the mid-2010s). General notes on the study: To test whether fetal clonotypes persist, the study used deep sequencing on TCR alpha and beta repertoires from monozygotic twins, unrelated adults of various ages, and cord blood. Replicate twin experiments were performed at different times using different library preparation protocols to rule out contamination.

Here is what the overall study found, with its caveats: In beta out-of-frame sequences, excess twin sharing was weaker, because having fewer shared sequences lowered the signal-to-noise ratio. Zero-insertion analyses could be partly confounded by invariant T cells such as MAIT and iNKT, although diverse VJ usage argued against such confounding for most clonotypes. In monozygotic twins, out-of-frame TCR alpha sharing was systematically underestimated by recombination models, although the models agreed with sharing between unrelated individuals. Compared with coincidental sharing between unrelated individuals, an excess of low generation-probability sequences was observed among out-of-frame TCR alpha sequences shared between twins. Conclusions relied on cross-sectional statistical analysis, since the same donors could not be followed over many years. Fewer insertions were carried by abundant cord blood beta clonotypes, a similar but weaker trend appeared in young adult naive repertoires, and no such trend appeared in memory repertoires.

The same sample was also used in a study of T cells expressing NK-cell markers. In that second paper, the authors write: TCR beta-chain repertoires were profiled in sorted CD3+CD56+NKG2C+, CD3+CD56+NKG2C- and CD3+CD56-NKG2C+ T-cell subsets from seven or eight donors. Of the eight sequenced donors, seven were found to be HCMV-seropositive and one was found to be HCMV-seronegative. In several experiments an anti-gammadeltaTCR antibody was added to restrict sorting to alphabetaTCR-expressing T cells. In a handful of donors, the dominant CD3+CD56+NKG2C+ clonotypes were among the top 10 CD8+ clonotypes and accounted for about 1.0-7.5% of CD8+ T cells. Those dominant clonotypes were again the most abundant among CD3+CD56-NKG2C+ cells in a handful of donors, at 28.3-60.1%. Whether the expanded NKG2C-expressing T cell clones were specific for HCMV antigens remained unclear. Randomly selected healthy volunteers, three men and five women, were used as the eight sequenced donors. To determine HCMV serostatus, a commercial ELISA kit was used to detect HCMV-specific IgG in serum. Reads were demultiplexed and grouped by UMI with MIGEC, and clonotypes were assembled and quantified with MiTCR. Only TCR cDNA sequences supported by at least two reads were kept to exclude erroneous sequences. The tcR package was used for downstream repertoire analysis, and clonotypes were matched between fractions using CDR3 nucleotide sequence together with V segment. Antigen specificity was annotated against VDJdb with VDJmatch, allowing one amino acid substitution in CDR3.

Sequenced sample: CD8+ T cells sorted from blood. The clonotype was recovered from a woman under 30 in good health. The rearrangement combines TRBV12-3 or TRBV12-4 with TRBJ2-1; TRBD2 lines up with 9 middle nucleotides. The CDR3 protein sequence reads: CASSFGLARLYNEQFF. The DNA is as follows: TGTGCCAGCAGTTTCGGACTAGCGAGACTCTACAATGAGCAGTTCTTC.